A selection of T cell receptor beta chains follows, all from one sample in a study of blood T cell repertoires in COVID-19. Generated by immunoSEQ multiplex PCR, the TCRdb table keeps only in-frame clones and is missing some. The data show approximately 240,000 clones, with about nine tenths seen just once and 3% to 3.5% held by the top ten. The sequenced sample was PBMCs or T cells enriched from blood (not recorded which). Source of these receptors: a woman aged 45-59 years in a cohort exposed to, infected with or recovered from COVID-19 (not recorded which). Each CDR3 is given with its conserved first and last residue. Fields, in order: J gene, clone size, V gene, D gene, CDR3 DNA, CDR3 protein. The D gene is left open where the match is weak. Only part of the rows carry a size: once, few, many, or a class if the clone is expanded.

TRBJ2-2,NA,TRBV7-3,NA,TGTGCCAGCAGCAGGGGTGGCCTCTCGAACACCGGGGAGCTGTTTTTT,CASSRGGLSNTGELFF
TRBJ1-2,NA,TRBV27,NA,TGTGCCAGCAGTAAGGGAGGATCTAATGGCTACACCTTC,CASSKGGSNGYTF
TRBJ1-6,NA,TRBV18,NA,TGTGCCAGCTCACGAGCGGGCGGGTCCCAAGCCAATTCACCCCTCCACTTT,CASSRAGGSQANSPLHF
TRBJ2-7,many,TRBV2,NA,TGTGCCAGCAGCAGGGGATATTACGAGCAGTACTTC,CASSRGYYEQYF
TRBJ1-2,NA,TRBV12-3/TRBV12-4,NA,TGTGCCAGCAGCGCGGCAGCTAACTATGGCTACACCTTC,CASSAAANYGYTF
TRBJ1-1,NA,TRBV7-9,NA,TGTGCCAGCAGCCCAAGGGAGGGGAACACTGAAGCTTTCTTT,CASSPREGNTEAFF
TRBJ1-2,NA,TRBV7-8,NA,TGTGCCAGCAGCCTAGTAGCAGAAGGAGGCTACACCTTC,CASSLVAEGGYTF
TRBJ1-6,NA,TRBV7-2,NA,TGTGCCAGCAGCGCTCGGGGATTTAGTTCACCCCTCCACTTT,CASSARGFSSPLHF
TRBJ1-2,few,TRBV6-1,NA,TGTGCCAGCAGTGAAGCTCTCATCAGGGAAACCTATGGCTACACCTTC,CASSEALIRETYGYTF
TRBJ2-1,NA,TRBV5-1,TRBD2,TGCGCCAGCAGCTTTTTGGCGGGGGGTAACAATGAGCAGTTCTTC,CASSFLAGGNNEQFF
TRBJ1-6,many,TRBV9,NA,TGTGCCAGCAGCGTAGGAGGTTATAATTCACCCCTCCACTTT,CASSVGGYNSPLHF
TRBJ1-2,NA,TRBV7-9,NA,TGTGCCAGCAGCTTTGACGGACTTTCCAAGGGCTACACCTTC,CASSFDGLSKGYTF
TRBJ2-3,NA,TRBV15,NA,TGTGCCACCAGCAGAGATGGACGGACACCCCCCGGGGATACGCAGTATTTT,CATSRDGRTPPGDTQYF
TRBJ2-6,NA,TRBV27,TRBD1,TGTGCCAGCACTCCCAGGGGGGGGGCCAACGTCCTGACTTTC,CASTPRGGANVLTF
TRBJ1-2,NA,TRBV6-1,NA,TGTGCCAGCAGTGACGCGGGGACCTATGGCTACACCTTC,CASSDAGTYGYTF
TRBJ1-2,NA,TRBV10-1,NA,TGCGCCAGACAACAGGGCCCGAGGGCTGGCTACACCTTC,CARQQGPRAGYTF
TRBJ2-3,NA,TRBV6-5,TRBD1,TGTGCCAGCAGTTCACCGGGACAGCGCACAGATACGCAGTATTTT,CASSSPGQRTDTQYF
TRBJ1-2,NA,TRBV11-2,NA,TGTGCCAGCAGCTTAGAGGGGGGGGCTTCTCTTGGCTACACCTTC,CASSLEGGASLGYTF